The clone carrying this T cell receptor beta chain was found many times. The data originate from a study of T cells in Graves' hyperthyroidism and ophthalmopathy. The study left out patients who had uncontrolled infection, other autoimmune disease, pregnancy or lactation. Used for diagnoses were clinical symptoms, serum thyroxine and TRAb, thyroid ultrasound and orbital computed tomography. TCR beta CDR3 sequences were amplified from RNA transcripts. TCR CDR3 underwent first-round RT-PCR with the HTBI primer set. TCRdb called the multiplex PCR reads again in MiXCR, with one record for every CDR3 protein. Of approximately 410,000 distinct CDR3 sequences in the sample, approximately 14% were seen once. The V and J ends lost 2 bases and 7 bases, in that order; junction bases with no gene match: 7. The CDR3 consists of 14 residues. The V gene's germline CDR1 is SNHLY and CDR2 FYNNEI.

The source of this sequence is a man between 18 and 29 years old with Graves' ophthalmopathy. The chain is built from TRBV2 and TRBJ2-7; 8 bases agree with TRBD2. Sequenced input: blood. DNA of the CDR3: TGTGCCAGCAGTGAACCGCTAGCGGGTCTTGAGCAGTACTTC. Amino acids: CASSEPLAGLEQYF.